Included here is one T cell receptor (beta chain) sequence, with context. Its matching antigen is unknown. This sample stems from a study of early T cells in non-severe SARS-CoV-2 infection. The overall study: It was bulk RNA from unsorted whole blood that was sequenced, and the chains were unpaired. Overall study findings and caveats: The VDJdb matching leaned toward anti-spike CD8 responses and overlooked private and CD4 specificities.

Molecules of cDNA were individually given unique molecular identifiers that were attached to them. In TCRdb, the 5' RACE reads were re-called with MiXCR into one record per CDR3 protein. Of approximately 100,000 distinct CDR3 sequences in the sample, roughly 15% were seen once. The CDR3 consists of 15 residues. The germline gives CDR1 SGHDT, CDR2 YYEEEE. Deletions cut 2 bases from V and 3 bases from J, with 15 bases between. This chain uses TRBV5-6 with TRBJ2-7; perhaps TRBD1 as D (5 bases). The clonotype comes from an adult who was a healthcare worker with PCR-confirmed SARS-CoV-2 infection or an uninfected control (not recorded which). The sample comprised whole blood. Here the CDR3 reads CASSFYSSGHYEQYF. The DNA of the CDR3 is TGTGCCAGCAGCTTTTATTCGTCAGGACACTACGAGCAGTACTTC.